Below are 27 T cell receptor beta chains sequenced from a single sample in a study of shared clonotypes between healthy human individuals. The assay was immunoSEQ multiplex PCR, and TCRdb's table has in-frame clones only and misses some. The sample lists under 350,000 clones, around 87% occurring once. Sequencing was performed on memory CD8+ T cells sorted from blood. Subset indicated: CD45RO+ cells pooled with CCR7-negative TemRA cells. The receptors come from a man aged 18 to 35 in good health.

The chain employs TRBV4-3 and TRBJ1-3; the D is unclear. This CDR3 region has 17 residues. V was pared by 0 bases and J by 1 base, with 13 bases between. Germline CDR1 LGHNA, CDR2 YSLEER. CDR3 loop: CASSQDRPGLSGNTIYF. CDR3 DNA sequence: TGCGCCAGCAGCCAAGATCGCCCGGGATTATCTGGAAACACCATATATTTT.

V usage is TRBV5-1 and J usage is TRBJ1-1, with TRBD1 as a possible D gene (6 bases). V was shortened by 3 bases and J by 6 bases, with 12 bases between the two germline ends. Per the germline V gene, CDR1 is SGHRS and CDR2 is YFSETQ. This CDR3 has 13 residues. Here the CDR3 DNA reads TGCGCCAGCAGCTCGGGACACCAACCTGAAGCTTTCTTT. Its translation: CASSSGHQPEAFF.

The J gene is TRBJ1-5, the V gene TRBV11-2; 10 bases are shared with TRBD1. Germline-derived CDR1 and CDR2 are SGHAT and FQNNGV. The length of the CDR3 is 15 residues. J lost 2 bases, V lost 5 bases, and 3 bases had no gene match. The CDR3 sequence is CASSLGTGGNQPQHF. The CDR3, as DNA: TGTGCCAGCAGCCTTGGGACAGGGGGCAATCAGCCCCAGCATTTT.

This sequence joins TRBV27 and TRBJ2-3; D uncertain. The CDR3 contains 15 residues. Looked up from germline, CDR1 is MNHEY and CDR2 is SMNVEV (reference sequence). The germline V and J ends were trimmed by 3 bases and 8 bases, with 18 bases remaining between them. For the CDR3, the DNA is TGTGCCAGCAGTTTCCACCAGGAGTCGTTTGGTACGCAGTATTTT. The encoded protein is CASSFHQESFGTQYF.

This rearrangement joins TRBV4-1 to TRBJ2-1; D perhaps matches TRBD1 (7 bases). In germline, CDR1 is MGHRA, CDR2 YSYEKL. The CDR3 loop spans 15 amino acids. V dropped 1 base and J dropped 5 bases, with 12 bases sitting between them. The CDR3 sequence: CASSQAGGQNNEQFF. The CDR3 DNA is TGCGCCAGCAGCCAAGCCGGGGGACAGAACAATGAGCAGTTCTTC.

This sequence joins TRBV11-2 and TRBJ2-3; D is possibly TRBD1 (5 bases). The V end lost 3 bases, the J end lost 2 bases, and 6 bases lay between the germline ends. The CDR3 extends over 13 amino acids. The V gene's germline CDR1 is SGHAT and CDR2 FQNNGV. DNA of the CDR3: TGTGCCAGCAGCTTGACAGCCACAGATACGCAGTATTTT. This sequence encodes CASSLTATDTQYF. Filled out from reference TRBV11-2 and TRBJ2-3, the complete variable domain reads EAGVAQSPRYKIIEKRQSVAFWCNPISGHATLYWYQQILGQGPKLLIQFQNNGVVDDSQLPKDRFSAERLKGVDSTLKIQPAKLEDSAVYLCASSLTATDTQYFGPGTRLTVL.

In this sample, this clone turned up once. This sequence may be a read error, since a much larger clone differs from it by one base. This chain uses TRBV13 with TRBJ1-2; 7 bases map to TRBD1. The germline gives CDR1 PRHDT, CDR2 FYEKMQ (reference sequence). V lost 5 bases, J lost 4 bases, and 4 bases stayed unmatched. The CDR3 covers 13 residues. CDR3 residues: CASSPGTAYGYTF. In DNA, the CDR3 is TGTGCCAGCAGCCCCGGGACAGCCTATGGCTACACCTTC.

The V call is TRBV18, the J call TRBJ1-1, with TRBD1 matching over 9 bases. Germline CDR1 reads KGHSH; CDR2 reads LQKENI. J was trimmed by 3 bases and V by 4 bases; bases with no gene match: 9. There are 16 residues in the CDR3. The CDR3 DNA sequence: TGTGCCAGCTCACGAGCCCCGGGACAGGGAGACACTGAAGCTTTCTTT. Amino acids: CASSRAPGQGDTEAFF.

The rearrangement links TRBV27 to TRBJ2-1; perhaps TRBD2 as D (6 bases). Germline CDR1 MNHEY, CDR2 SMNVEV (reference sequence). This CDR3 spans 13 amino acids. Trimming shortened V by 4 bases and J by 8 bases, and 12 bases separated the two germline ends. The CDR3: CASSSGLHDEQFF. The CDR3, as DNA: TGTGCCAGCAGTTCCGGACTACACGATGAGCAGTTCTTC.

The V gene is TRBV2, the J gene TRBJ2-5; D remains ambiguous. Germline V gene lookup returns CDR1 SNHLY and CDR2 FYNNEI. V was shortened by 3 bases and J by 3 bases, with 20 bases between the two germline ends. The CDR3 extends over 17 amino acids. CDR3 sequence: CASSEFRPLERKETQYF. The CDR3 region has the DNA TGTGCCAGCAGTGAGTTTCGGCCACTGGAACGAAAAGAGACCCAGTACTTC.

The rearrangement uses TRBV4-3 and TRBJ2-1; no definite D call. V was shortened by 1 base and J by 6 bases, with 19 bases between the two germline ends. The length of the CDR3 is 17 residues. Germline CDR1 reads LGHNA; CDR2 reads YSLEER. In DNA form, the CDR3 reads TGCGCCAGCAGCCAAGGGGTCGCGCCAACGATGGGCAATGAGCAGTTCTTC. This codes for CASSQGVAPTMGNEQFF.

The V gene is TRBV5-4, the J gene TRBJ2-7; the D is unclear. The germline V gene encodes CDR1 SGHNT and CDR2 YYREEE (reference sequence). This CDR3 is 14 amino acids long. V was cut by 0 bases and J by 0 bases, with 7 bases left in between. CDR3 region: CASSLALSSYEQYF. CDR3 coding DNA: TGTGCCAGCAGCTTGGCCTTGTCCTCCTACGAGCAGTACTTC.

CDR3 protein: CAWSVRPPAGDPEAFF. The CDR3 DNA is TGTGCCTGGAGTGTACGCCCTCCGGCAGGGGACCCTGAAGCTTTCTTT. This chain connects TRBV30 to TRBJ1-1; D might be TRBD1 (6 bases). Between the trimmed V and J ends, which lost 0 bases and 6 bases, there was a span of 20 bases. The V gene's germline CDR1 is GTSNPN and CDR2 SVGIG (reference sequence). The CDR3 extends over 16 amino acids.

The CDR3 DNA reads TGTGCCAGCAGTTTATCCCCGGGGCACCCGGAGACCCAGTACTTC. Its translation is CASSLSPGHPETQYF. This chain uses TRBV27 with TRBJ2-5; D possibly uses TRBD1 or TRBD2 (5 bases each). The CDR3 is 15 residues long. The germline CDR1 and CDR2 sequences are MNHEY and SMNVEV (reference sequence). The V end was cut by 0 bases, the J end by 5 bases, with 13 bases between.

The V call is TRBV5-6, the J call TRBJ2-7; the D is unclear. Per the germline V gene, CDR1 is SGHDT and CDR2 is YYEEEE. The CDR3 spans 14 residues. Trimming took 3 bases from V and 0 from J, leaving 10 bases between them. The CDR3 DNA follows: TGTGCCAGCAGCTCCGGGTCGACCTCCTACGAGCAGTACTTC. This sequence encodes CASSSGSTSYEQYF.

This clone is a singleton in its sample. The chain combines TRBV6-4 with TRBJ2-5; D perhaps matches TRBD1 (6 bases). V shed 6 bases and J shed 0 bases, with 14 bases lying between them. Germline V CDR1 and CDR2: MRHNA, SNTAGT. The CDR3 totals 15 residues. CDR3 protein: CASRNDPGDQETQYF. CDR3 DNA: TGTGCCAGCAGGAACGACCCAGGGGACCAAGAGACCCAGTACTTC.

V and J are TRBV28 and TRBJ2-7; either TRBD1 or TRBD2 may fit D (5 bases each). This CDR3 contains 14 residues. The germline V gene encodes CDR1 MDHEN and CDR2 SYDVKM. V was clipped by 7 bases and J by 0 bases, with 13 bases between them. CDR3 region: CASTIGGSSYEQYF. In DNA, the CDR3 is TGTGCCAGCACCATTGGGGGAAGCTCCTACGAGCAGTACTTC.

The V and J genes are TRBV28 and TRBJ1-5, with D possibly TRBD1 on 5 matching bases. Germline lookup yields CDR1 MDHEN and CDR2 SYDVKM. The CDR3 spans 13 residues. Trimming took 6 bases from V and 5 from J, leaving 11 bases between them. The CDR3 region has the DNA TGTGCCAGCAGCGGACGGGACTATCAGCCCCAGCATTTT. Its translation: CASSGRDYQPQHF.

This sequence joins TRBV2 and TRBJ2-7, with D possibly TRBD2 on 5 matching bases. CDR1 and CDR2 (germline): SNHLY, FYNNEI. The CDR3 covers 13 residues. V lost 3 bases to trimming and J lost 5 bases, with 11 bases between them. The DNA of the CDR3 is TGTGCCAGCAGTGACAGCGGACCCAACGAGCAGTACTTC. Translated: CASSDSGPNEQYF.

The DNA for the CDR3 is TGTGCCAGCGAGGGGGGGGCCACAGATACGCAGTATTTT. The encoded protein is CASEGGATDTQYF. The V call is TRBV5-4, the J call TRBJ2-3, with TRBD2 as a possible D gene (7 bases). The V and J ends lost 7 bases and 2 bases respectively, with 11 bases between them. The CDR3 has 13 amino acids. Germline V gives CDR1 SGHNT, CDR2 YYREEE (reference sequence).

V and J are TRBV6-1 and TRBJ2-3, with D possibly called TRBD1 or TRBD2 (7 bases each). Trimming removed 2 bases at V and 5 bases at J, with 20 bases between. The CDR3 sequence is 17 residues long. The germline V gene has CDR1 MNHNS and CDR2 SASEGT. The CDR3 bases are TGTGCCAGCAGTGAACGGAGGGGGCGGGGGACCCTAGATACGCAGTATTTT. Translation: CASSERRGRGTLDTQYF.

The CDR3: CSIRQGLGYTF. Written as DNA, the CDR3 is TGCAGCATCAGACAGGGGCTTGGCTACACCTTC. The rearrangement joins TRBV20-1 to TRBJ1-2; 8 bases are shared with TRBD1. Germline V CDR1 and CDR2: DFQATT, SNEGSKA (reference sequence). This CDR3 region has 11 residues.

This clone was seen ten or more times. Here the CDR3 reads CASSPPGTGVHEQFF. The DNA for the CDR3 is TGTGCCAGCAGCCCGCCCGGGACAGGGGTACATGAGCAGTTCTTC. The rearrangement links TRBV11-2 to TRBJ2-1, with 10 bases matching TRBD1. The trim removed 5 bases at V and 8 bases at J, leaving 9 bases unmatched. The germline V gene has CDR1 SGHAT and CDR2 FQNNGV. The CDR3 totals 15 residues.

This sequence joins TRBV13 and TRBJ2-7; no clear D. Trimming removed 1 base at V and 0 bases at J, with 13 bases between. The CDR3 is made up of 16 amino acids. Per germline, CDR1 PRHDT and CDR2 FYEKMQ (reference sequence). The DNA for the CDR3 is TGTGCCAGCAGCTTAGTGGACGGGTCGACCTCCTACGAGCAGTACTTC. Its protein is CASSLVDGSTSYEQYF. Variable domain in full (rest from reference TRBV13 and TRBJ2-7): AAGVIQSPRHLIKEKRETATLKCYPIPRHDTVYWYQQGPGQDPQFLISFYEKMQSDKGSIPDRFSAQQFSDYHSELNMSSLELGDSALYFCASSLVDGSTSYEQYFGPGTRLTVT.

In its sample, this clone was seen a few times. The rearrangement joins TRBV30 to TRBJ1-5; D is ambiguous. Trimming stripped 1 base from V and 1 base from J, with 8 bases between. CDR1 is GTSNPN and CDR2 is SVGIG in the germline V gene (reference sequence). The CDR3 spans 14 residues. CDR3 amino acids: CAWSDGQSNQPQHF. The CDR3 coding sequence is TGTGCCTGGAGTGACGGGCAGAGCAATCAGCCCCAGCATTTT. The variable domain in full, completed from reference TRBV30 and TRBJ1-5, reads SQTIHQWPATLVQPVGSPLSLECTVEGTSNPNLYWYRQAAGRGLQLLFYSVGIGQISSEVPQNLSASRPQDRQFILSSKKLLLSDSGFYLCAWSDGQSNQPQHFGDGTRLSIL.

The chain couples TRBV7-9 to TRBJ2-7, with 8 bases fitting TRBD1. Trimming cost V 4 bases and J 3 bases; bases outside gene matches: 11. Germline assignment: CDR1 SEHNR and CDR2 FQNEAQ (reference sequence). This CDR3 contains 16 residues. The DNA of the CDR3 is TGTGCCAGCAGCTCGTTTCCTATGGACAGGGACTACGAGCAGTACTTC. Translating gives CASSSFPMDRDYEQYF.

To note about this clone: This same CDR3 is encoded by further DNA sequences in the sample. For the CDR3, the DNA is TGTGCCAGTAGCGGCGGGTACGAGCAGTACTTC. This gives the protein CASSGGYEQYF. The V and J genes are TRBV19 and TRBJ2-7; possibly TRBD2 for D (5 bases). V was cut by 6 bases and J by 4 bases, with 7 bases left in between. CDR3 size: 11 residues. Germline V gene sequence: CDR1 LNHDA, CDR2 SQIVND (reference sequence).